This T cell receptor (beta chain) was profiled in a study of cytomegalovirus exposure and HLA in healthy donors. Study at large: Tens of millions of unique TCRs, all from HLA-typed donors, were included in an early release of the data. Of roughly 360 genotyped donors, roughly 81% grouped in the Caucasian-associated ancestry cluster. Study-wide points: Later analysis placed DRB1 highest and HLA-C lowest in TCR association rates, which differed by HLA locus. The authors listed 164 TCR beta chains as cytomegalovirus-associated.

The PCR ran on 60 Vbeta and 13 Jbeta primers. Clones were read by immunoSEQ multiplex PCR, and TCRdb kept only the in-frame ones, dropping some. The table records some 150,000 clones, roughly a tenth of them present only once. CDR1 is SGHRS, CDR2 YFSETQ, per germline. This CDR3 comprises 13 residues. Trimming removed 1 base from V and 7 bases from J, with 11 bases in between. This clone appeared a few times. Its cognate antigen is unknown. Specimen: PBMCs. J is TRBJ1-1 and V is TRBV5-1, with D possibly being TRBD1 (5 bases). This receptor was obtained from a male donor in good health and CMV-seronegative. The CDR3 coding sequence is TGCGCCAGCAGCTTGAAAATCGACAGTGAAGCTTTCTTT. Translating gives CASSLKIDSEAFF.